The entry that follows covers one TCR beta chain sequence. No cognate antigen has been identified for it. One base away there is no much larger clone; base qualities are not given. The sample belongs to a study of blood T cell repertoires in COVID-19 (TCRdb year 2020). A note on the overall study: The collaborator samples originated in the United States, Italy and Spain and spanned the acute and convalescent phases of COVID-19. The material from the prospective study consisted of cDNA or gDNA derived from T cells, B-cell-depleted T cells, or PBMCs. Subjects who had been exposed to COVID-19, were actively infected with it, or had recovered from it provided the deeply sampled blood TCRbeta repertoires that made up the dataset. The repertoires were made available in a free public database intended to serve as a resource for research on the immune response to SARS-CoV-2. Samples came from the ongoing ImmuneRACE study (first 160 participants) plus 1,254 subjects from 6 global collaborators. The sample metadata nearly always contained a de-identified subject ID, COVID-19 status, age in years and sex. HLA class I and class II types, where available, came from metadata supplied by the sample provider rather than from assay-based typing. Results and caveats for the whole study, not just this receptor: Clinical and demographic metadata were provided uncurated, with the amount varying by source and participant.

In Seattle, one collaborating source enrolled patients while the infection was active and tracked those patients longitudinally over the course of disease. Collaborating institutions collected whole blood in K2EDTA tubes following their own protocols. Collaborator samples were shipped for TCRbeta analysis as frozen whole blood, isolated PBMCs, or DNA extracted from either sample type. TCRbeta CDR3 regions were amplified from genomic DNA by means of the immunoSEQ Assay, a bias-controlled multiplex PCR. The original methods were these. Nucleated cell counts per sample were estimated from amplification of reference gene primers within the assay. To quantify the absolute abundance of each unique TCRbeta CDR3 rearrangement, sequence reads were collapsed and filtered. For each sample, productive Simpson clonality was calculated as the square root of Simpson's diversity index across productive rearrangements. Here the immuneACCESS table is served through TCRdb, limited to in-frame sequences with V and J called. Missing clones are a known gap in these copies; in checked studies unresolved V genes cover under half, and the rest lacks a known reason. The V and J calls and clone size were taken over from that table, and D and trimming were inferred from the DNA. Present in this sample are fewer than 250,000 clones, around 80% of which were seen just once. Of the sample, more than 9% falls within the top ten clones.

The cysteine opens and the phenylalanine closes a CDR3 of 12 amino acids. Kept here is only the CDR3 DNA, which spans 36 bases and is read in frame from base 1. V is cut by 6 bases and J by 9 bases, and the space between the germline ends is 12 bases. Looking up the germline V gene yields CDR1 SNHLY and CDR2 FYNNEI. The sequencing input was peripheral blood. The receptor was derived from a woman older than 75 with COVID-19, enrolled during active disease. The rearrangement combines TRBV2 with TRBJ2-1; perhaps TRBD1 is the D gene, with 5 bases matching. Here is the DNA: TGTGCCAGCAGACCCGACAGTCTTGAGCAGTTCTTC. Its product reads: CASRPDSLEQFF.